This T cell receptor (beta chain) was obtained from a study of T-cell reconstitution after alpha-beta-depleted transplantation in children. For TCRbeta, the library was prepared with unique molecular identifiers. MiXCR, applied by TCRdb to the PCR reads, yields one record per CDR3 protein. The table has 300,000 to 400,000 distinct CDR3 sequences, about 17% seen once; the top ten hold roughly two fifths. The CDR3 runs 13 residues. The germline gives CDR1 SQVTM, CDR2 ANQGSEA. V was pared by 4 bases and J by 0 bases, with 9 bases between. Study results and limitations: Some patients' high day-60 TCRbeta diversity was attributed to recipient cells surviving conditioning.

This clonotype turned up a few times. Antigen unknown. This sequence originates from a male patient aged 2 to 9 who had a stem cell transplant for acute lymphoblastic leukemia, so the T cells may come from the graft donor. The chain uses TRBV29-1 and TRBJ1-1; perhaps TRBD1 as D (6 bases). Sequencing used PBMCs, mostly from graft donor cells, obtained 360 days after TCRalphabeta/CD19-depleted stem cell transplant. CDR3 sequence reads: CSVGTVLNTEAFF. The CDR3 DNA reads as TGCAGCGTTGGGACAGTTTTGAACACTGAAGCTTTCTTT.